This T cell receptor (beta chain) was sequenced during a study of T cells in Graves' hyperthyroidism and ophthalmopathy. About the study: Peripheral blood was drawn at first diagnosis, prior to all treatment.

Amplified regions were TCR beta CDR3 sequences from RNA transcripts. First-round RT-PCR of the TCR CDR3 relied on the HTBI primer set. TCRdb reprocessed the multiplex PCR reads with MiXCR, giving one entry per CDR3 protein. Found here are 660,000 or so distinct CDR3 sequences, less than 25% of them singletons; the top ten hold 30% to 40%. V dropped 6 bases and J dropped 2 bases, with 7 bases sitting between them. Germline-derived CDR1 and CDR2 are MNHNS and SASEGT. This CDR3 spans 12 amino acids. Points on this clonotype: The antigen is unknown.

Diagnosing involved the use of clinical symptoms, serum thyroxine and TRAb, thyroid ultrasound and orbital computed tomography. The PBMCs were sourced from fresh peripheral blood (approximately 9 ml). General study points: In the blood, most expanded thyroid clonotypes above 0.001 appeared as well.

The sample taken for sequencing was blood. The chain joins TRBV6-1 to TRBJ1-1; D is ambiguous. The origin of this receptor is a man aged 30-40 years with Graves' ophthalmopathy. CDR3 protein: CASRNLNTEAFF. The CDR3 DNA reads as TGTGCCAGCAGGAATCTAAACACTGAAGCTTTCTTT.